Listed below are T cell receptor beta chains from one sample, sequenced in a study of cytomegalovirus exposure and HLA in healthy donors. Here immunoSEQ multiplex PCR was the method, and the copy in TCRdb shows in-frame clones only, minus some. The table has 140,000 to 150,000 clones, 88% seen once. The sequencing sample was made of PBMCs. These receptors all come from a woman aged 40 to 50 in good health and CMV-seronegative. The CDR3 runs from the conserved cysteine through the conserved F or W. D genes are given only for firm matches. Some rows have no size entry. The others give once, few or many, or a class for an expanded clone.

size,J,V,D,CDR3,DNA
.,TRBJ1-5,TRBV28,TRBD1,CASRQGYNQPQHF,TGTGCCAGCAGACAGGGGTACAATCAGCCCCAGCATTTT
.,TRBJ2-1,TRBV11-3,.,CASSLAGVNEQFF,TGTGCCAGCAGCTTAGCGGGAGTGAATGAGCAGTTCTTC
.,TRBJ1-6,TRBV19,.,CASSIPGSNSPLHF,TGTGCCAGTAGTATCCCGGGGTCGAATTCACCCCTCCACTTT
.,TRBJ2-5,TRBV5-1,TRBD1,CASSVTGMGETQYF,TGCGCCAGCAGCGTGACAGGGATGGGGGAGACCCAGTACTTC
.,TRBJ2-2,TRBV5-1,.,CASSRVLEGELFF,TGCGCCAGCAGCCGGGTGCTTGAAGGGGAGCTGTTTTTT
.,TRBJ1-5,TRBV6-1,.,CASSEALRGEKPQHF,TGTGCCAGCAGTGAAGCGCTTCGGGGGGAGAAGCCCCAGCATTTT
.,TRBJ1-2,TRBV7-8,.,CASSLRLALNYGYTF,TGTGCCAGCAGCTTACGATTGGCTCTTAACTATGGCTACACCTTC
.,TRBJ2-3,TRBV7-7,TRBD1,CASSAQGVDTQYF,TGTGCTAGCAGCGCCCAGGGGGTGGATACGCAGTATTTT
few,TRBJ1-5,TRBV5-8,TRBD1,CASSADRGGNQPQHF,TGTGCCAGCAGCGCCGACAGGGGCGGCAATCAGCCCCAGCATTTT
.,TRBJ1-1,TRBV7-9,.,CSSSLEMTEAFF,TGTTCCAGCAGCTTAGAAATGACAGAAGCTTTCTTT
.,TRBJ2-7,TRBV2,.,CASSEASLVYEQYF,TGTGCCAGCAGTGAGGCTAGCTTGGTCTACGAGCAGTACTTC
.,TRBJ1-1,TRBV7-9,.,CSSSFQVDTEAFF,TGTTCCAGCAGCTTCCAGGTAGACACTGAAGCTTTCTTT
once,TRBJ2-4,TRBV2,.,CASSIGSPNIQYF,TGTGCCAGCAGTATAGGGAGCCCCAACATTCAGTACTTC